This T cell receptor beta chain was identified in a study of T cells after posttransplantation cyclophosphamide (dated by TCRdb to the mid-2010s). Concerning the study at large: T cell repertoire reconstitution was tracked by TRB sequencing after myeloablative bone marrow transplantation in which posttransplantation cyclophosphamide was used as GVHD prophylaxis. Because TRA and TRB clonality correlated tightly in 10 or so samples, the subsequent TCR analyses were limited to TRB only. In 3 patients, TRB sequencing was also performed on up to roughly 3 more blood samples taken 2 to 5.2 years after transplant, and in 4 patients, pretransplant blood was also TRB-sequenced. TRB sequencing was performed on blood from all 35 or so PTCy patients with 1-year posttransplant specimens. Public TRB sequences were queried against a database of over 3,500 sequences associated with responses to pathogens, tumor antigens, self-antigens and alloantigens. Samples from 30 to 35 PTCy-treated patients, along with samples from around 16 of their related bone marrow donors, underwent antigen receptor sequencing. General study outcomes and caveats: Donor-recipient similarity was low at 1-2 months but rose over the first year, and later blood repertoires were often dominated by donor CD8+ memory clones. The TRB repertoires of T cells infiltrating skin or the GI tract showed only limited overlap with the TRB repertoires found in blood. Across roughly 49 patients, TRB clonality was highly associated with recipient CMV seropositivity and CMV reactivation, and PTCy diversity was similar to diversity in CNI/methotrexate controls.

With respect to this clone: It has no known antigen specificity. Base qualities were left out, and no much larger clone turns up one base away.

On the day of marrow donation, related bone marrow donors gave peripheral blood samples. Mononuclear cells from peripheral blood and bone marrow were separated by Ficoll-Hypaque density centrifugation and then cryopreserved. CD4+ and CD8+ T cells, including naive and memory subsets, were sorted by FACS using a FACSAria II. The CDR3 covers 14 residues, taking in both the cysteine and the phenylalanine. Of all the DNA, just the CDR3 is kept, 42 bases in frame from base 1. CDR1 is given as SGHVS and CDR2 as FQNEAQ, both from the germline V gene. Between the V and J ends, shortened by 5 bases and 4 bases respectively, the junction contains 12 bases. Genomic DNA was the input for TRB sequencing, which was run either with the immunoSEQ assay at survey resolution or with the hsTCRB kit. The paper's data handling went like this. The immunoSEQ software was used for initial read processing, and the LymphoSeq R package was used for repertoire analyses. Clonality was computed as 1 minus normalized Shannon entropy, and a Gini coefficient was also calculated for each TRB dataset. Phenotypes of unsorted samples were inferred by mapping TRB sequences from sorted subsets of the recipient or donor onto the same recipient's unsorted samples. Not all clones reach the TCRdb copy of this immuneACCESS table, which keeps in-frame sequences only. Checked studies attribute under half of the gap to unresolved V genes and leave the rest unexplained. V and J calls plus clone size are reproduced from that table; the DNA served to infer D and trimming. The sample table shows over a thousand clones, and roughly 71% are seen once. The ten largest clones represent 12% of the sample.

The specimen sequenced was memory CD8+ T cells sorted from blood. The receptor chain draws on TRBV7-8 and TRBJ2-1; the best D guess is TRBD2, with 5 bases matching. The source is a man aged 45-65 years in good health, CMV-negative, and a related stem cell transplant donor. CDR3 protein: CASSVRDTYNEQFF. The sequence in DNA is TGTGCCAGCAGCGTGAGGGATACATACAATGAGCAGTTCTTC.